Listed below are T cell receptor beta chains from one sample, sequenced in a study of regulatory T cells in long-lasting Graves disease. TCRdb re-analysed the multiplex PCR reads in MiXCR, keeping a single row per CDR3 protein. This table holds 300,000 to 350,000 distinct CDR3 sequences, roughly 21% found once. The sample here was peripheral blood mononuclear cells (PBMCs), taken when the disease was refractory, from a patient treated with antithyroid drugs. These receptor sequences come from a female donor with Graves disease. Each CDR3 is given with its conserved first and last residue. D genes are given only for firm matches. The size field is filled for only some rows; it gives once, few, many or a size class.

CDR3 protein: CASSPQQGAGELFF
CDR3 DNA: TGCGCCAGCAGCCCGCAGCAGGGGGCCGGGGAGCTGTTTTTT
V gene: TRBV4-1
D gene: TRBD1
clone size: NA
CDR3 length: 14
J gene: TRBJ2-2

CDR3 protein: CASSLRQTPHQPQHF
CDR3 DNA: TGTGCCAGCAGTTTACGACAGACGCCTCATCAGCCCCAGCATTTT
V gene: TRBV28
D gene: NA
clone size: few
CDR3 length: 15
J gene: TRBJ1-5

CDR3 protein: CASSPGLPGELFF
CDR3 DNA: TGTGCCAGCAGCCCGGGACTCCCCGGGGAGCTGTTTTTT
V gene: TRBV3-1
D gene: NA
clone size: many
CDR3 length: 13
J gene: TRBJ2-2

CDR3 protein: CASSANWGSQYF
CDR3 DNA: TGTGCCAGCAGCGCAAATTGGGGATCGCAGTATTTT
V gene: TRBV3-1
D gene: NA
clone size: NA
CDR3 length: 12
J gene: TRBJ2-3

CDR3 protein: CSARILAASTDTQYF
CDR3 DNA: TGCAGTGCTAGAATACTAGCAGCTAGCACAGATACGCAGTATTTT
V gene: TRBV20-1
D gene: NA
clone size: NA
CDR3 length: 15
J gene: TRBJ2-3

CDR3 protein: CASSPPQGGYEQYF
CDR3 DNA: TGCGCCAGCAGCCCACCGCAGGGTGGATACGAGCAGTACTTC
V gene: TRBV5-1
D gene: NA
clone size: NA
CDR3 length: 14
J gene: TRBJ2-7

CDR3 protein: CASRLAGGRGEQYF
CDR3 DNA: TGCGCCAGCAGATTAGCGGGGGGCCGCGGCGAGCAGTACTTC
V gene: TRBV10-2
D gene: TRBD2
clone size: NA
CDR3 length: 14
J gene: TRBJ2-7

CDR3 protein: CSVAQELNQPQHF
CDR3 DNA: TGCAGCGTTGCACAGGAACTCAATCAGCCCCAGCATTTT
V gene: TRBV29-1
D gene: NA
clone size: many
CDR3 length: 13
J gene: TRBJ1-5

CDR3 protein: CASSLRGRGQPQHF
CDR3 DNA: TGTGCCAGCAGTTTAAGGGGGCGAGGACAGCCCCAGCATTTT
V gene: TRBV28
D gene: TRBD1
clone size: many
CDR3 length: 14
J gene: TRBJ1-5

CDR3 protein: CSGRRLGTGELFF
CDR3 DNA: TGCAGTGGGAGGCGTTTAGGCACCGGGGAGCTGTTTTTT
V gene: TRBV20-1
D gene: NA
clone size: few
CDR3 length: 13
J gene: TRBJ2-2

CDR3 protein: CAWLLRTRRSTGELFF
CDR3 DNA: TGTGCCTGGCTATTACGGACTAGGAGAAGCACCGGGGAGCTGTTTTTT
V gene: TRBV30
D gene: TRBD2
clone size: NA
CDR3 length: 16
J gene: TRBJ2-2

CDR3 protein: CASSLVGTVTQPQHF
CDR3 DNA: TGTGCCAGCAGTTTAGTGGGGACAGTTACCCAGCCCCAGCATTTT
V gene: TRBV28
D gene: TRBD1
clone size: many
CDR3 length: 15
J gene: TRBJ1-5

CDR3 protein: CASSTRDQGSGNTIYF
CDR3 DNA: TGTGCCAGCAGCACCCGAGATCAGGGGTCTGGAAACACCATATATTTT
V gene: TRBV11-2
D gene: NA
clone size: NA
CDR3 length: 16
J gene: TRBJ1-3

CDR3 protein: CASSQEGLPPTGELFF
CDR3 DNA: TGCGCCAGCAGCCAAGAAGGCCTTCCCCCAACCGGGGAGCTGTTTTTT
V gene: TRBV4-3
D gene: NA
clone size: NA
CDR3 length: 16
J gene: TRBJ2-2

CDR3 protein: CASSYDRPYNSPLHF
CDR3 DNA: TGCGCCAGCAGCTACGACCGACCTTATAATTCACCCCTCCACTTT
V gene: TRBV5-1
D gene: NA
clone size: many
CDR3 length: 15
J gene: TRBJ1-6

CDR3 protein: CASSPETGPYEQYF
CDR3 DNA: TGTGCCAGCAGCCCTGAGACTGGCCCCTACGAGCAGTACTTC
V gene: TRBV7-9
D gene: NA
clone size: many
CDR3 length: 14
J gene: TRBJ2-7